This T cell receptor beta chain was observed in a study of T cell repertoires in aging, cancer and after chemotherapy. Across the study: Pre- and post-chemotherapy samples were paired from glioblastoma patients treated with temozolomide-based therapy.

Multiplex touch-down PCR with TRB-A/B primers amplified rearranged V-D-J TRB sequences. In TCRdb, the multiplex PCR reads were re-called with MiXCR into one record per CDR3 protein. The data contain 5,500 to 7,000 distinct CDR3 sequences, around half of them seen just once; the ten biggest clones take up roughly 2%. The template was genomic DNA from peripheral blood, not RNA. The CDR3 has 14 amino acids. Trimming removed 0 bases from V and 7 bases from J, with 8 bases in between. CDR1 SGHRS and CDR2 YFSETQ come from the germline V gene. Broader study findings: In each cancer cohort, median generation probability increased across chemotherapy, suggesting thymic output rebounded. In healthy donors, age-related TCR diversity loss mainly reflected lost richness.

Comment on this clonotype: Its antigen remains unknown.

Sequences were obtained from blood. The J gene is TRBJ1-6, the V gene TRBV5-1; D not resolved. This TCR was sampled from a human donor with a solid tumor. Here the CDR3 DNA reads TGCGCCAGCAGCTTGGAAGGGTTGAATTCACCCCTCCACTTT. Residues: CASSLEGLNSPLHF.